The 14 T cell receptor beta chains listed next were all sequenced from one sample in a study of beta chain features in type 1 diabetes. Study findings and constraints: Shortening that was moderate but significant affected the TCRB CDR3s of Type 1 diabetes patients in all four CD4+ subsets.

Isolated RNA was reverse transcribed in full, so expressed TCRB transcripts were sequenced. TCRdb's copy holds only in-frame clones and misses some; the assay was immunoSEQ multiplex PCR. The sample includes 600,000 to 700,000 clones, 12% seen only once; the top ten take 0.095% to 0.15%. Which antigens these TCRs recognize remains unknown. Specimen: naive CD4+ T cells from blood. The receptors shown here come from a man in his thirties or forties with type 1 diabetes.

The chain is built from TRBV7-9 and TRBJ1-6; no firm D call. The V end was cut by 2 bases, the J end by 0 bases, with 5 bases between. The CDR3 runs to 15 residues. Germline CDR1 is SEHNR and CDR2 is FQNEAQ (reference sequence). The CDR3 spells CASSLQSSYNSPLHF. Here the CDR3 DNA reads TGTGCCAGCAGCTTACAGAGCTCCTATAATTCACCCCTCCACTTT. Based on the CDR3 plus reference TRBV7-9 and TRBJ1-6, the full variable domain is DTGVSQNPRHKITKRGQNVTFRCDPISEHNRLYWYRQTLGQGPEFLTYFQNEAQLEKSRLLSDRFSAERPKGSFSTLEIQRTEQGDSAMYLCASSLQSSYNSPLHFGNGTRLTVT.

This clone was seen more than once but under ten times. This chain connects TRBV6-5 to TRBJ2-1, with D possibly TRBD1 on 5 matching bases. V lost 3 bases to trimming and J lost 2 bases, with 11 bases between them. The CDR3 runs to 15 residues. From germline, CDR1 is MNHEY and CDR2 SVGAGI. This chain's CDR3 is CASSYTRETYNEQFF. The CDR3 nucleotides read TGTGCCAGCAGTTATACCAGGGAAACCTACAATGAGCAGTTCTTC.

This clone was counted only a few times. The chain combines TRBV7-3 with TRBJ2-2; D is possibly TRBD1 or TRBD2 (7 bases each). V gave up 6 bases and J gave up 6 bases, with 23 bases separating them. The germline CDR1 and CDR2 sequences are SGHTA and FQGTGA. This CDR3 region has 17 residues. CDR3: CASRSRGDSFYAGELFF. DNA for the CDR3: TGTGCCAGCAGGTCCCGGGGGGACAGCTTTTACGCCGGGGAGCTGTTTTTT.

There are a few counts of this clone. The chain uses TRBV10-3 and TRBJ2-1, with D perhaps TRBD1 or TRBD2 (5 bases each). Trimming took 5 bases from V and 6 from J, leaving 14 bases between them. This CDR3 is built from 14 residues. The germline V gene has CDR1 ENHRY and CDR2 SYGVKD. CDR3 sequence: CAISRDLQGNEQFF. CDR3 nucleotide sequence: TGTGCCATCAGTAGGGACCTCCAAGGCAATGAGCAGTTCTTC.

This clone has only a few counts. The V call is TRBV6-1, the J call TRBJ1-2; D remains ambiguous. This CDR3 contains 11 residues. V was clipped by 1 base and J by 5 bases, with 2 bases between them. From germline, CDR1 is MNHNS and CDR2 SASEGT. The CDR3 protein is CASSEEYGYTF. The CDR3 nucleotides are TGTGCCAGCAGTGAAGAGTATGGCTACACCTTC.

This clone appeared a few times. V is TRBV7-2 and J is TRBJ1-5; 8 bases are shared with TRBD1. The CDR3 has 13 amino acids. Germline CDR1 reads SGHTA; CDR2 reads FQGNSA. J lost 7 bases, V lost 5 bases, and 4 bases had no gene match. The CDR3 sequence is CASSGTGSQPQHF. The CDR3 region has the DNA TGTGCCAGCAGCGGGACAGGTTCGCAGCCCCAGCATTTT.

This clone turned up a few times. V gene TRBV2 combines with J gene TRBJ2-1, with D maybe TRBD2 (6 bases). Germline CDR1 and CDR2: SNHLY and FYNNEI. V gave up 6 bases and J gave up 4 bases, with 25 bases separating them. The CDR3 sequence is 18 residues long. The CDR3 bases are TGTGCCAGCAGAGCACCTCCGGAGGGGAGACCTTTGTACAATGAGCAGTTCTTC. Amino acids: CASRAPPEGRPLYNEQFF. The whole variable domain, filled in from reference TRBV2 and TRBJ2-1, reads EPEVTQTPSHQVTQMGQEVILRCVPISNHLYFYWYRQILGQKVEFLVSFYNNEISEKSEIFDDQFSVERPDGSNFTLKIRSTKLEDSAMYFCASRAPPEGRPLYNEQFFGPGTRLTVL.

The sample holds a few counts of this clone. The gene calls are TRBV6-5 and TRBJ1-3; D gene ambiguous. CDR1 is MNHEY, CDR2 SVGAGI, per germline. The germline V and J ends were trimmed by 6 bases and 0 bases, with 9 bases remaining between them. CDR3 length equals 14 residues. The DNA for the CDR3 is TGTGCCAGCAGCCCCCAGAGCTCTGGAAACACCATATATTTT. Translation gives CASSPQSSGNTIYF.

This clone occurred a few times. V is TRBV6-5 and J is TRBJ1-2; D perhaps matches TRBD1 (5 bases). Trimming removed 2 bases at V and 2 bases at J, with 15 bases between. The CDR3 consists of 16 residues. Germline-derived CDR1 and CDR2 are MNHEY and SVGAGI. This CDR3 reads CASSYLSGRENYGYTF. CDR3 nucleotide sequence: TGTGCCAGCAGTTACCTCTCAGGGAGGGAAAACTATGGCTACACCTTC.

V gene TRBV5-1 combines with J gene TRBJ2-7; 8 bases line up with TRBD1. With 7 bases clipped from V and 5 bases from J, the junction kept 11 bases outside the gene matches. Germline CDR1 SGHRS, CDR2 YFSETQ. The CDR3 is 14 amino acids. The CDR3 loop reads CASRPQGAADEQYF. CDR3 coding DNA: TGCGCCAGCCGCCCCCAGGGGGCCGCGGACGAGCAGTACTTC.

This clone was seen more than once but under ten times. This sequence joins TRBV9 and TRBJ1-6; D call uncertain. CDR1 SGDLS and CDR2 YYNGEE come from the germline V gene. V lost 0 bases to trimming and J lost 6 bases, with 13 bases between them. This CDR3 comprises 16 residues. Here the CDR3 DNA reads TGTGCCAGCAGCGTAGCTCCCGAGACTTCTAATTCACCCCTCCACTTT. Amino acid sequence: CASSVAPETSNSPLHF.

The chain carries TRBV29-1 and TRBJ2-7; D not resolved. The CDR3 has 13 amino acids. CDR1 is SQVTM, CDR2 ANQGSEA, per germline. Trimming removed 4 bases at V and 2 bases at J, with 12 bases between. This CDR3 is CSVASSSPYEQYF. CDR3 in DNA: TGCAGCGTTGCCTCCAGTAGTCCCTACGAGCAGTACTTC.

This clone was observed a handful of times. The chain combines TRBV2 with TRBJ2-6; perhaps TRBD1 as D (6 bases). The germline V gene has CDR1 SNHLY and CDR2 FYNNEI. Trimming left V 5 bases short and J 0 bases short, with 8 bases between. The CDR3 sequence is 15 residues long. CDR3 nucleotide sequence: TGTGCCAGCAGTAACAGGGACTCTGGGGCCAACGTCCTGACTTTC. This gives the protein CASSNRDSGANVLTF. The full variable domain, its missing parts supplied by reference TRBV2 and TRBJ2-6, is EPEVTQTPSHQVTQMGQEVILRCVPISNHLYFYWYRQILGQKVEFLVSFYNNEISEKSEIFDDQFSVERPDGSNFTLKIRSTKLEDSAMYFCASSNRDSGANVLTFGAGSRLTVL.

The genes are TRBV4-3 and TRBJ1-5; D call uncertain. V lost 0 bases and J 7 bases, leaving 13 bases between the germline ends. This CDR3 is built from 15 residues. Germline V gene data show CDR1 as LGHNA and CDR2 as YSLEER. In DNA, the CDR3 is TGCGCCAGCAGCCAAGATCTGGCCAGATACCAGCCCCAGCATTTT. It translates to CASSQDLARYQPQHF.